Here is one TCR beta chain with its context. In germline, CDR1 is MNHNS, CDR2 SASEGT. V gave up 6 bases and J gave up 2 bases; unmatched junction bases: 6. CDR3 length: 15 amino acids. The sample comes from a study of T cell changes during pregnancy in multiple sclerosis. Assay: immunoSEQ multiplex PCR; the TCRdb copy retains only in-frame clones and omits some. Of just under 45,000 clones in the sample, roughly 95% were seen once. The TCR comes from a female donor with multiple sclerosis, enrolled in a pregnancy study. Sequences were derived from peripheral blood, sampled in the second trimester of pregnancy. The chain employs TRBV6-1 and TRBJ2-7, with TRBD2 identical over 11 bases. The CDR3 sequence: CASSSGTSGTYEQYF. CDR3 bases: TGTGCCAGCAGCAGCGGGACTAGCGGAACCTACGAGCAGTACTTC.